The rows below give T cell receptor beta chains drawn from one sample of a study of cytomegalovirus exposure and HLA in healthy donors. The repertoire was sequenced with immunoSEQ multiplex PCR; TCRdb's copy has only in-frame clones and lacks some. Of about 200,000 clones in the sample, approximately 80% were seen once. The sample consisted of PBMCs. These receptors all come from a woman aged 18 to 35 in good health and CMV-seronegative. Each CDR3 is given with its conserved first and last residue. The D gene is left open where the match is weak. Clone size, where shown, is once, few, many, or a class for clones that have expanded.

v_call,d_call,clone_size,j_call,cdr3_aa,cdr3_nt
TRBV4-3,TRBD2,.,TRBJ2-7,CASQLALGSYEQYF,TGCGCCAGCCAACTAGCGCTGGGCTCCTACGAGCAGTACTTC
TRBV30,TRBD1,.,TRBJ2-2,CAWSKRQGGRAGELFF,TGTGCCTGGAGTAAACGACAGGGGGGTCGTGCCGGGGAGCTGTTTTTT
TRBV27,TRBD2,.,TRBJ2-3,CASSFFVGLKTDTQYF,TGTGCCAGCAGTTTCTTCGTGGGACTAAAAACAGATACGCAGTATTTT
TRBV28,.,.,TRBJ2-6,CASSPRPGGSGANVLTF,TGTGCCAGCAGCCCTCGTCCGGGTGGCTCTGGGGCCAACGTCCTGACTTTC
TRBV7-8,.,.,TRBJ1-3,CASSLSPMGPSGNTIYF,TGTGCCAGCAGCCTTTCCCCTATGGGGCCTTCTGGAAACACCATATATTTT
TRBV2,TRBD2,.,TRBJ2-7,CASSELLAGVALGTVSYEQYF,TGTGCCAGCAGTGAGTTGCTAGCGGGAGTGGCTCTCGGGACCGTCTCCTACGAGCAGTACTTC
TRBV4-2,TRBD1,.,TRBJ2-7,CASSHGQVGSPYEQYF,TGTGCCAGCAGCCACGGACAGGTGGGGAGCCCCTACGAGCAGTACTTC
TRBV19,.,.,TRBJ1-5,CASSIPSNQPQHF,TGTGCCAGTAGTATACCCTCCAATCAGCCCCAGCATTTT
TRBV5-1,.,.,TRBJ1-2,CASSRSGMQCGYTF,TGCGCCAGCAGCAGATCAGGGATGCAGTGTGGCTACACCTTC
TRBV11-2,.,.,TRBJ2-3,CASSLVPGSITDTQYF,TGTGCCAGCAGCTTAGTCCCGGGGTCCATCACAGATACGCAGTATTTT
TRBV28,.,.,TRBJ1-4,CASSLYRPATNEKLFF,TGTGCCAGCAGTTTATACAGGCCGGCAACTAATGAAAAACTGTTTTTT
TRBV5-1,.,.,TRBJ2-7,CASSYSGDYEQYF,TGCGCCAGCAGCTACTCCGGGGACTACGAGCAGTACTTC
TRBV4-3,.,.,TRBJ2-5,CASSQGRALDPRLYF,TGCGCCAGCAGCCAAGGGAGGGCCCTCGACCCCAGGTTATACTTC
TRBV28,.,.,TRBJ2-4,CASSRTRQGGIQYF,TGTGCCAGCAGCCGGACCCGACAGGGAGGCATTCAGTACTTC
TRBV7-2,.,.,TRBJ1-1,CASSLSEVGAFF,TGTGCCAGCAGCTTATCGGAGGTCGGAGCTTTCTTT
TRBV28,TRBD1,.,TRBJ2-7,CASSPTGLYEQYF,TGTGCCAGCAGTCCGACAGGGTTATACGAGCAGTACTTC
TRBV29-1,TRBD2,.,TRBJ2-1,CSVDYGTSGYNEQFF,TGCAGCGTTGATTATGGGACTAGCGGTTACAATGAGCAGTTCTTC
TRBV10-1,TRBD2,.,TRBJ2-5,CASSGASGVETQYF,TGCGCCAGCAGTGGGGCTAGCGGCGTCGAGACCCAGTACTTC
TRBV27,TRBD2,.,TRBJ2-5,CASSPPTGLAGGLETQYF,TGTGCCAGCAGTCCCCCTACGGGACTAGCGGGAGGGTTGGAGACCCAGTACTTC
TRBV11-3,.,.,TRBJ1-2,CASSQYDRAYGYTF,TGTGCCAGCAGCCAATATGACAGAGCCTATGGCTACACCTTC
TRBV10-1,TRBD1,.,TRBJ2-5,CASSGSGTAQETQYF,TGCGCCAGCAGTGGATCCGGGACAGCTCAAGAGACCCAGTACTTC
TRBV4-2,.,once,TRBJ2-1,CASSQDITDSLEQFF,TGTGCCAGCAGCCAAGATATTACGGACTCCTTAGAGCAGTTCTTC
TRBV29-1,.,.,TRBJ2-1,CSVDVRVPRFF,TGCAGCGTTGATGTCAGGGTCCCCCGGTTCTTC
TRBV11-2,.,.,TRBJ2-2,CASSFGQEGTGELFF,TGTGCCAGCAGCTTTGGACAGGAGGGGACCGGGGAGCTGTTTTTT
TRBV28,TRBD1,.,TRBJ1-1,CAGQGGLGQAFF,TGTGCCGGACAGGGGGGTTTGGGGCAAGCTTTCTTT
TRBV6-6,TRBD1,once,TRBJ2-7,CASSRDSYEQYF,TGTGCCAGCAGTAGGGACAGCTACGAGCAGTACTTC
TRBV11-2,TRBD2,once,TRBJ2-2,CASSFGGSQVAGELFF,TGTGCCAGCAGCTTCGGGGGGAGTCAGGTCGCCGGGGAGCTGTTTTTT
TRBV9,.,.,TRBJ1-5,CASSVGDKAGQPQHF,TGTGCCAGCAGCGTAGGGGACAAGGCTGGACAGCCCCAGCATTTT
TRBV6-1,TRBD1,.,TRBJ2-7,CASSVDRAASAYEQYF,TGTGCCAGCAGTGTGGACAGGGCGGCTAGCGCCTACGAGCAGTACTTC
TRBV5-5,.,.,TRBJ1-3,CASSLREDRPTGNTIYF,TGTGCCAGCAGCTTGCGAGAAGACAGGCCAACTGGAAACACCATATATTTT
TRBV7-9,.,.,TRBJ1-4,CASSLGGGVSEKLFF,TGTGCCAGCAGCTTAGGGGGGGGTGTGAGTGAAAAACTGTTTTTT
TRBV30,TRBD1,.,TRBJ2-3,CAWSVGTGSTDTQYF,TGTGCCTGGAGTGTAGGGACAGGGAGCACAGATACGCAGTATTTT
TRBV29-1,.,.,TRBJ2-5,CSVVILARETQYF,TGCAGCGTCGTGATCCTAGCGAGGGAGACCCAGTACTTC
TRBV27,.,.,TRBJ1-3,CASSEQGYSGNTIYF,TGTGCCAGCAGCGAGCAGGGGTACTCTGGAAACACCATATATTTT
TRBV5-1,TRBD2,once,TRBJ2-5,CASSLGSGIQETQYF,TGCGCCAGCAGCTTGGGGAGCGGGATACAAGAGACCCAGTACTTC
TRBV15,.,once,TRBJ2-7,CATRGGGVREQYF,TGTGCCACCAGGGGGGGTGGAGTCCGCGAGCAGTACTTC
TRBV7-9,TRBD1,.,TRBJ1-3,CASSPRDRGNTIYF,TGTGCCAGCAGCCCCCGGGACAGGGGAAACACCATATATTTT
TRBV29-1,TRBD2,.,TRBJ2-7,CSVESGGAYEQYF,TGCAGCGTTGAATCGGGAGGGGCCTACGAGCAGTACTTC
TRBV27,TRBD2,.,TRBJ2-5,CASSLGREGETQYF,TGTGCCAGCAGCCTAGGGCGGGAGGGGGAGACCCAGTACTTC
TRBV30,TRBD1,.,TRBJ2-7,CAWSVLQGAMGPYF,TGTGCCTGGAGTGTATTACAGGGGGCCATGGGGCCGTACTTC
TRBV18,.,.,TRBJ2-1,CASSPESRNNEQFF,TGTGCCAGCTCACCTGAATCCAGAAACAATGAGCAGTTCTTC
TRBV4-3,.,.,TRBJ1-2,CASSQDNRQNYGYTF,TGCGCCAGCAGCCAAGATAACAGACAGAACTATGGCTACACCTTC
TRBV6-6,TRBD1,.,TRBJ2-1,CASSYGSGQGPNEQFF,TGTGCCAGCAGTTACGGTTCGGGACAGGGGCCTAATGAGCAGTTCTTC
TRBV6-5,TRBD1,.,TRBJ2-1,CASSAGTGVYEQFF,TGTGCCAGCAGCGCCGGGACAGGGGTTTATGAGCAGTTCTTC
TRBV5-6,TRBD2,.,TRBJ2-3,CASSLGAGGPTDTQYF,TGTGCCAGCAGCCTGGGAGCGGGAGGGCCGACAGATACGCAGTATTTT
TRBV6-6,TRBD2,.,TRBJ2-1,CASSSGLAGVSEQFF,TGTGCCAGCAGTTCCGGCCTAGCGGGAGTATCTGAGCAGTTCTTC
TRBV19,.,.,TRBJ1-1,CASIRRGMNTEAFF,TGTGCCAGTATTAGGCGGGGTATGAACACTGAAGCTTTCTTT
TRBV6-5,.,.,TRBJ2-1,CASWQGKGYNEQFF,TGTGCCAGCTGGCAGGGGAAGGGCTACAATGAGCAGTTCTTC
TRBV19,.,.,TRBJ1-5,CASSIEAQTQHF,TGTGCCAGTAGTATAGAGGCCCAGACCCAGCATTTT
TRBV6-5,.,.,TRBJ1-3,CASSWAGGMGNTIYF,TGTGCCAGCAGCTGGGCTGGAGGAATGGGAAACACCATATATTTT
TRBV10-3,.,.,TRBJ2-7,CAISEMQGLDEQYF,TGTGCCATCAGTGAGATGCAGGGTCTCGACGAGCAGTACTTC
TRBV2,TRBD2,few,TRBJ2-7,CAGGGSGAYEQYF,TGTGCCGGGGGGGGGAGCGGGGCTTACGAGCAGTACTTC
TRBV10-3,TRBD1,.,TRBJ2-2,CAMGQGDTGELFF,TGTGCCATGGGACAGGGTGACACCGGGGAGCTGTTTTTT
TRBV7-9,.,.,TRBJ1-1,CASSNHRRLTEAFF,TGTGCCAGCAGCAACCACCGGAGGCTTACTGAAGCTTTCTTT
TRBV5-8,.,.,TRBJ2-1,CASSWYQRQIHNEQFF,TGTGCCAGCAGCTGGTACCAGCGTCAAATTCACAATGAGCAGTTCTTC
TRBV7-9,TRBD1,.,TRBJ2-7,CSSSLIRDRGYEQYF,TGTTCCAGCAGCTTAATCCGAGACAGGGGCTACGAGCAGTACTTC
TRBV7-2,.,.,TRBJ2-5,CASSLEFRARETQYF,TGTGCCAGCAGCTTAGAATTCAGGGCCCGGGAGACTCAGTACTTC
TRBV11-2,.,.,TRBJ2-3,CASSLAGGTDTQYF,TGTGCCAGCAGCTTAGCGGGTGGCACAGATACGCAGTATTTT